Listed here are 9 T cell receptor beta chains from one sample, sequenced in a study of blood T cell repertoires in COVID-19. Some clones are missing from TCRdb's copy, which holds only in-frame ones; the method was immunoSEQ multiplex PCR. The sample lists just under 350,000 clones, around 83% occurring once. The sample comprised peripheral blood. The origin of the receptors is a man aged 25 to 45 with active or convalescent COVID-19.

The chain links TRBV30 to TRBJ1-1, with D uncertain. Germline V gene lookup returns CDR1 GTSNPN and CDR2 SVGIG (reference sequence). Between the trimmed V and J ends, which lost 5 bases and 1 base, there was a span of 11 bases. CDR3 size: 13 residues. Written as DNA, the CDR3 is TGTGCCTGGGAGACACCTCCGAACACTGAAGCTTTCTTT. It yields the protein CAWETPPNTEAFF. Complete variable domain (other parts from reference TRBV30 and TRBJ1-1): SQTIHQWPATLVQPVGSPLSLECTVEGTSNPNLYWYRQAAGRGLQLLFYSVGIGQISSEVPQNLSASRPQDRQFILSSKKLLLSDSGFYLCAWETPPNTEAFFGQGTRLTVV.

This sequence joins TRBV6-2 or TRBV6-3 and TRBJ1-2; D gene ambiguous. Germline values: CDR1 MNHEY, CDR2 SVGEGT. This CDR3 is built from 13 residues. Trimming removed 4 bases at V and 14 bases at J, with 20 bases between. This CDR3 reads CASSWSRRETATF. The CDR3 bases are TGTGCCAGCAGTTGGAGCCGCCGCGAGACGGCTACCTTC.

The CDR3 reads CASSSLRTGDSNYGYTF. The CDR3, as DNA: TGTGCCAGCAGCTCCCTCCGGACAGGGGATTCAAACTATGGCTACACCTTC. V usage is TRBV7-6 and J usage is TRBJ1-2; 9 bases are a match to TRBD1. The CDR3 consists of 17 residues. Losses at the gene ends were 4 bases for V and 2 bases for J; bases not matched to a gene: 11. CDR1 and CDR2 from the germline V gene are SGHVS and FNYEAQ.

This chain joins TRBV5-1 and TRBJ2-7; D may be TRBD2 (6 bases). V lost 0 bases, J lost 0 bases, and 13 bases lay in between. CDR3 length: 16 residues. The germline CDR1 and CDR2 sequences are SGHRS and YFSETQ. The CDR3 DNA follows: TGCGCCAGCAGCTTGGGTGGAGGGGTTAGCTCCTACGAGCAGTACTTC. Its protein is CASSLGGGVSSYEQYF.

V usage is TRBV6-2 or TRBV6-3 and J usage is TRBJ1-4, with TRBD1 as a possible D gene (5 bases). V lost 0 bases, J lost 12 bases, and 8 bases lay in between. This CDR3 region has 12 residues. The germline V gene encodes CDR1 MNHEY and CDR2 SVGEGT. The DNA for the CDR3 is TGTGCCAGCAGTTACTCTCCCAGGGAACTGTTTTTT. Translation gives CASSYSPRELFF.

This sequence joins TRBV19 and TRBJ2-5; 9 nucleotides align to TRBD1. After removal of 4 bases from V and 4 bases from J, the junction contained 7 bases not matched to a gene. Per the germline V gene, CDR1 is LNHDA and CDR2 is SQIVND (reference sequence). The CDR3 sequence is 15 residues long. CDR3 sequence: CASSSGTGSRETQYF. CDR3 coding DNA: TGTGCCAGTAGTAGCGGGACAGGGAGTCGAGAGACCCAGTACTTC.

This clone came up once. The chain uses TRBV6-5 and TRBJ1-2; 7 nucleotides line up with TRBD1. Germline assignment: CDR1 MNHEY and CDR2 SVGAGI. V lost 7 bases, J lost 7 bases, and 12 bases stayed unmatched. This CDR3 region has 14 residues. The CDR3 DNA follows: TGTGCCAGCAAACAAAAAGGGGGCTTGGGTGGCTACACCTTC. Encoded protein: CASKQKGGLGGYTF.

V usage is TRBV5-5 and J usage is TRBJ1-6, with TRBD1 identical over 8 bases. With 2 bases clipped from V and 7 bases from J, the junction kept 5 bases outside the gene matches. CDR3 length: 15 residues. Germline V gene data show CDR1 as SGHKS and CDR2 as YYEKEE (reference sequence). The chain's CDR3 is CASSFQGATNSPLHF. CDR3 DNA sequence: TGTGCCAGCAGCTTCCAGGGGGCTACGAATTCACCCCTCCACTTT.

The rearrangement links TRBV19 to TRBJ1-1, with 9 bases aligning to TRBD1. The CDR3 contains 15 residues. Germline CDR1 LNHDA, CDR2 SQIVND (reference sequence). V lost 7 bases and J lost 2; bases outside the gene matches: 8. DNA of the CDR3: TGTGCCAGTATGGAGGGGGACAGGGAAAACACTGAAGCTTTCTTT. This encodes CASMEGDRENTEAFF.